The T cell receptor (beta chain) described here comes from a study of shared clonotypes between healthy human individuals. CDR1 MGHRA and CDR2 YSYEKL come from the germline V gene. V was pared by 4 bases and J by 6 bases, with 17 bases between. The CDR3 has 15 residues. The table came from immunoSEQ multiplex PCR; TCRdb's copy has only in-frame clones and leaves some out. This sample has 400,000 or so clones, with approximately 97% found just once. The TCR originated in a young man in good health. This chain links TRBV4-1 with TRBJ2-3; D possibly matches TRBD1 or TRBD2 (6 bases each). Sequenced input: memory CD8+ T cells sorted from blood. The subset here: CD45RO+ cells pooled with CCR7-negative TemRA cells. The CDR3 loop reads CASSRPARRGDTQYF. The CDR3 region has the DNA TGCGCCAGCAGCCGCCCTGCGCGGAGGGGGGATACGCAGTATTTT.